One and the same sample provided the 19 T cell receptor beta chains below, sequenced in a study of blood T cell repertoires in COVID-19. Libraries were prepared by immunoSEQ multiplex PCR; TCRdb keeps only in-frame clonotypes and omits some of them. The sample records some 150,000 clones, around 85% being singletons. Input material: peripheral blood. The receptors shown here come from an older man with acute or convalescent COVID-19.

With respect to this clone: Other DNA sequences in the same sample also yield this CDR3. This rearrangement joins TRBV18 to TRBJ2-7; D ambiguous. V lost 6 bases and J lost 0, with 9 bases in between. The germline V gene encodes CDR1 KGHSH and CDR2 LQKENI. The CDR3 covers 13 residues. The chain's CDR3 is CASSPPSSYEQYF. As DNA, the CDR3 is TGTGCCAGCTCTCCTCCTAGCTCCTACGAGCAGTACTTC.

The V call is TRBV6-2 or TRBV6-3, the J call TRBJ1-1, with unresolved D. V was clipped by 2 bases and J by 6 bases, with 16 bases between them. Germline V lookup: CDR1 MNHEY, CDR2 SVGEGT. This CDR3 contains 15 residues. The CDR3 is CASSYTSGRGAEAFF. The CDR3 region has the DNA TGTGCCAGCAGTTACACTTCGGGGAGAGGCGCTGAAGCTTTCTTT.

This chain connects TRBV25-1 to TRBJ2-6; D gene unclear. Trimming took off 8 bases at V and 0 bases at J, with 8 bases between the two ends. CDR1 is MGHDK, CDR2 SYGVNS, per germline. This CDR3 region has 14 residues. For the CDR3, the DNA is TGTGCCAGCCTAAGTGTCTCTGGGGCCAACGTCCTGACTTTC. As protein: CASLSVSGANVLTF. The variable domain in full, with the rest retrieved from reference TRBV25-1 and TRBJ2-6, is EADIYQTPRYLVIGTGKKITLECSQTMGHDKMYWYQQDPGMELHLIHYSYGVNSTEKGDLSSESTVSRIRTEHFPLTLESARPSHTSQYLCASLSVSGANVLTFGAGSRLTVL.

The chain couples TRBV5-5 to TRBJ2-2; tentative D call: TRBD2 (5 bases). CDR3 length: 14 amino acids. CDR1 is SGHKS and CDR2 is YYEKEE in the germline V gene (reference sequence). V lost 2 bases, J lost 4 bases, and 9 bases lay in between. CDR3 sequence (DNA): TGTGCCAGCAGCTTAGGAGCGGCCACCGGGGAGCTGTTTTTT. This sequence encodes CASSLGAATGELFF.

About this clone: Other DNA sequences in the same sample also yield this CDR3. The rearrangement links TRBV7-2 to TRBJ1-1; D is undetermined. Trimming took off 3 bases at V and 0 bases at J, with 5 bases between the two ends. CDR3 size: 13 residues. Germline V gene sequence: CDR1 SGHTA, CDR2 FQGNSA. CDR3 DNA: TGTGCCAGCAGCTTGAGCCTGAACACTGAAGCTTTCTTT. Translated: CASSLSLNTEAFF.

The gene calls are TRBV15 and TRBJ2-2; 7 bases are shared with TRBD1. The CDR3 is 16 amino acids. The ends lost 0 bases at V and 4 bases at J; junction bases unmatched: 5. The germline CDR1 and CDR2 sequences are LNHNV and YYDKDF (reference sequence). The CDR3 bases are TGTGCCACCAGCAGAGATATCGGACAGGTCACCGGGGAGCTGTTTTTT. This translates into CATSRDIGQVTGELFF. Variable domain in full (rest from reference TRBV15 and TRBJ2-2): DAMVIQNPRYQVTQFGKPVTLSCSQTLNHNVMYWYQQKSSQAPKLLFHYYDKDFNNEADTPDNFQSRRPNTSFCFLDIRSPGLGDTAMYLCATSRDIGQVTGELFFGEGSRLTVL.

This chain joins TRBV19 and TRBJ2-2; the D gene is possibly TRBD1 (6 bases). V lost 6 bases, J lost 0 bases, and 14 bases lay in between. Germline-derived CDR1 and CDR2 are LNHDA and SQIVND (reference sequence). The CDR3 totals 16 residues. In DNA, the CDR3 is TGTGCCAGTAGGGGGACCGGGACAACGAACACCGGGGAGCTGTTTTTT. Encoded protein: CASRGTGTTNTGELFF.

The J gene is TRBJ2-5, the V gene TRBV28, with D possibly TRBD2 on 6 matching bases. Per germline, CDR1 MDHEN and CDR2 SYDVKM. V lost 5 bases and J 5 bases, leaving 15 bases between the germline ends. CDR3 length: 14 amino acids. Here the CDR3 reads CASSSGPLRETQYF. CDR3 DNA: TGTGCCAGCAGTAGCGGGCCCCTCCGGGAGACCCAGTACTTC.

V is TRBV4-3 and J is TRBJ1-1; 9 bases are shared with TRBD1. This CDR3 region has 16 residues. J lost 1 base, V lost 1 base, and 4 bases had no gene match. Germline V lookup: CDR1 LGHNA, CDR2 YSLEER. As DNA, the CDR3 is TGCGCCAGCAGCCAAGGGCGGACAGGGGAGAACACTGAAGCTTTCTTT. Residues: CASSQGRTGENTEAFF.

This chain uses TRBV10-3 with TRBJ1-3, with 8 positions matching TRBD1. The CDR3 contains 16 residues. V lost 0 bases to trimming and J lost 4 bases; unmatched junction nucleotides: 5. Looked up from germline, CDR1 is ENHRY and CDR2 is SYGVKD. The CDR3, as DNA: TGTGCCATCAGTGAGTCGGCAGGGGGCTCGGGAAACACCATATATTTT. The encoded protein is CAISESAGGSGNTIYF.

The CDR3 sequence: CASRHLQGANTGELFF. The CDR3 nucleotides read TGTGCAAGTCGCCATCTCCAGGGGGCGAACACCGGGGAGCTGTTTTTT. The chain carries TRBV12-2 and TRBJ2-2; the D segment call TRBD1 is taken from the table without a DNA check. TRBV12-2 has pseudogene status. The CDR3 covers 16 residues.

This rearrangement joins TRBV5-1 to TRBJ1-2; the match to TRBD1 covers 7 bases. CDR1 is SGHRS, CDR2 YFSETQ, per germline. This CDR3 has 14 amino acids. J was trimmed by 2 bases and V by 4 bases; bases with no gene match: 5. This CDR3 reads CASSPPTGNYGYTF. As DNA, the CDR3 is TGCGCCAGCAGCCCCCCGACAGGGAACTATGGCTACACCTTC.

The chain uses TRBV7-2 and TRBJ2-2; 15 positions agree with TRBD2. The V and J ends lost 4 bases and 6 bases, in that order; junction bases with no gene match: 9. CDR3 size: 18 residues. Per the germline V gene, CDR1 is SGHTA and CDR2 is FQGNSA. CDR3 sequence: CASSSPGLAGGPSGELFF. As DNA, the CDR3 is TGTGCCAGCAGCTCACCCGGACTAGCGGGAGGGCCCTCCGGGGAGCTGTTTTTT.

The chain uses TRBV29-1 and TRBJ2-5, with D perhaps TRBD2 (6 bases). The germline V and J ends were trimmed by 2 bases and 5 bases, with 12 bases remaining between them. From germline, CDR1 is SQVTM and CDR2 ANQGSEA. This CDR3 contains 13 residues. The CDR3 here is CSVENPGGETQYF. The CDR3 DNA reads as TGCAGCGTTGAAAACCCAGGAGGGGAGACCCAGTACTTC.

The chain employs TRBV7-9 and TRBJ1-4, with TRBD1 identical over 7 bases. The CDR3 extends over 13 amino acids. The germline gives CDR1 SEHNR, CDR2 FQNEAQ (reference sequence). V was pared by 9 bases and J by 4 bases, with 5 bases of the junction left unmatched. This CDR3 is CASRGQVNEKLFF. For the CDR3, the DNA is TGTGCCAGTCGAGGACAGGTTAATGAAAAACTGTTTTTT.

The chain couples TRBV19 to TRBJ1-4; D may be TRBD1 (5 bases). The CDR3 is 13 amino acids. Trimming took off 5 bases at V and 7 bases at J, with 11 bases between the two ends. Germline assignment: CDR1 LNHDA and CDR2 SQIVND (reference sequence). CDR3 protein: CASSLGGSEKLFF. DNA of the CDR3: TGTGCCAGTAGTCTCGGGGGGAGTGAAAAACTGTTTTTT.

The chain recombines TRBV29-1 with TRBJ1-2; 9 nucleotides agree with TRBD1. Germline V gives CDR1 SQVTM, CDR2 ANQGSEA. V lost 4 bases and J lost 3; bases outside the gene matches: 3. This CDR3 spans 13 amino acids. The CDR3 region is CSVGTGGHYGYTF. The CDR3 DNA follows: TGCAGCGTTGGTACAGGGGGCCACTATGGCTACACCTTC.

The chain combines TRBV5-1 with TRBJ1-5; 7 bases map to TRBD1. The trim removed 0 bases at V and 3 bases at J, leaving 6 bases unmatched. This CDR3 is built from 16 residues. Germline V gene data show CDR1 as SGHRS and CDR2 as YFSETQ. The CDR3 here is CASSLEGGMNNQPQHF. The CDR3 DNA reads TGCGCCAGCAGCTTGGAAGGGGGCATGAACAATCAGCCCCAGCATTTT.

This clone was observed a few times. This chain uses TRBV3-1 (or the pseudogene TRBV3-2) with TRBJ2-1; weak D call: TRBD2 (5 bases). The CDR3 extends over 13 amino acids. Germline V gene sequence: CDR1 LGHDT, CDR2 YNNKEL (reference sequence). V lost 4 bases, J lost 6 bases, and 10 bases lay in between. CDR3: CASSPASRNEQFF. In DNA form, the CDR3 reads TGTGCCAGCAGCCCTGCTAGCCGCAATGAGCAGTTCTTC.